Here is one T cell receptor beta chain with its context. This entry comes from a study of T cell repertoires in cytomegalovirus infection. TCRdb fed the reads into MiXCR, producing one record per CDR3 protein. This table holds more than 400,000 distinct CDR3 sequences, 26% found once. The length of the CDR3 is 13 residues. Per the germline V gene, CDR1 is SGHTA and CDR2 is FQGTGA. This receptor was taken from a human donor in good health (CMV status not recorded). Some clones in this sample may be carry-over from other donors' samples. The rearrangement links TRBV7-3 to TRBJ1-5, with D unresolved. Specimen: PBMCs. CDR3 DNA sequence: TGTGCTCGTCGGCGGGAGGAAAATCAGCCCCAGCATTTT. This gives the protein CARRREENQPQHF.